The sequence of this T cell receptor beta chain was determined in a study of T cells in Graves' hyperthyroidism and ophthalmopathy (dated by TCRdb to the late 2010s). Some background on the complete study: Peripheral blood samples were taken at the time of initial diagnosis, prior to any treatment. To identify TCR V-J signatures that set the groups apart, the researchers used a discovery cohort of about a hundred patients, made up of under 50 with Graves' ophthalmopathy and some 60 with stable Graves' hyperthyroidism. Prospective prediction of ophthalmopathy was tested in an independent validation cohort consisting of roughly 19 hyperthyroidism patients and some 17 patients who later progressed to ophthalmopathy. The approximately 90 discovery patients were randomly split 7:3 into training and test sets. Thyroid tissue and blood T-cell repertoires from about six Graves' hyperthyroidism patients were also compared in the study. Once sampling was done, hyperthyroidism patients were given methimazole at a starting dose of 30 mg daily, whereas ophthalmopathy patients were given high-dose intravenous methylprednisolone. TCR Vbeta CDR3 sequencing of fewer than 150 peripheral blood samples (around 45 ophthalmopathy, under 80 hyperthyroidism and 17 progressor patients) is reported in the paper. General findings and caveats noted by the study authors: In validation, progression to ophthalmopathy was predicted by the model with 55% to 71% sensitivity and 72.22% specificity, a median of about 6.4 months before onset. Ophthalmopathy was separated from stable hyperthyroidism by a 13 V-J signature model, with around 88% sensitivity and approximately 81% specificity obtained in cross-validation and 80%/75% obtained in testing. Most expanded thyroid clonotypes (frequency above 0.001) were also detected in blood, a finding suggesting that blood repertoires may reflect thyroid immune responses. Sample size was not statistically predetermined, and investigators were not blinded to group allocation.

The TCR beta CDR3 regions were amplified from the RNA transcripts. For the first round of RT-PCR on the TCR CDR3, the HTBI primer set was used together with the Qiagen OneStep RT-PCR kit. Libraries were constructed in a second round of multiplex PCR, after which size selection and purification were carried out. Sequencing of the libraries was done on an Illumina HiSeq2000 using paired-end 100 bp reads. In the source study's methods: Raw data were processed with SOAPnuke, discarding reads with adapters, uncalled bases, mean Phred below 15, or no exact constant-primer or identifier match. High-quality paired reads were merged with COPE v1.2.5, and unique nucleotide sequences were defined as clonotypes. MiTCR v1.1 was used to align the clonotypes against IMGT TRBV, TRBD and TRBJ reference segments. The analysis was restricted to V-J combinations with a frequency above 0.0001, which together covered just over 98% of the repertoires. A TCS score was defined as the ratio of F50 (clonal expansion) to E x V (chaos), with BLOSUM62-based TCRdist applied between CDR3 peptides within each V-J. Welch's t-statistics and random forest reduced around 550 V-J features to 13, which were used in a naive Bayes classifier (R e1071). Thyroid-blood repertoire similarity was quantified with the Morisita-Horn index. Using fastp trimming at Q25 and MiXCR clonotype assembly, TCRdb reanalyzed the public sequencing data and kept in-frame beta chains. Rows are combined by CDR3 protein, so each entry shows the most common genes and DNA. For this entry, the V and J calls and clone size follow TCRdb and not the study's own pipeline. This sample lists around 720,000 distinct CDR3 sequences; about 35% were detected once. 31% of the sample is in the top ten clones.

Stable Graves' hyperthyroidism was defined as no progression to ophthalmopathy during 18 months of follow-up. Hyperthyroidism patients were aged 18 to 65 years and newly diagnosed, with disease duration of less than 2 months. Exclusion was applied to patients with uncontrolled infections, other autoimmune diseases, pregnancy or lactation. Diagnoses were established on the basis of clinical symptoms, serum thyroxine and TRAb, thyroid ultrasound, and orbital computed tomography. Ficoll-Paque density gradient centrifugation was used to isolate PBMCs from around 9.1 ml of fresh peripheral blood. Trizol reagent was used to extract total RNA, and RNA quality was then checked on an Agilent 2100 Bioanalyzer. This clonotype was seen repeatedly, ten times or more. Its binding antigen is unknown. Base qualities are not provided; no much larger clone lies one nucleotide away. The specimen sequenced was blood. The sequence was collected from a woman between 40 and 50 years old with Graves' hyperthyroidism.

The CDR3 reads as follows: CASSLVPAEAFF. The DNA sequence follows: TGTGCCAGCAGTTTAGTTCCAGCTGAAGCTTTCTTT. The rearranged chain carries TRBV12-3 or TRBV12-4 and TRBJ1-1, with the D gene call left open. V is cut by 1 base and J by 6 bases, and the space between the germline ends is 6 bases. The CDR3 runs 12 residues from the cysteine to the phenylalanine. The entry retains the CDR3 DNA only, 36 bases that are in frame from base 1.